Shown below are 5 T cell receptor beta chains from a single sample sequenced in a study of identical twins. TCRdb called the 5' RACE reads again in MiXCR, with one record for every CDR3 protein. The repertoire holds some 600,000 distinct CDR3 sequences, with just over 7% as singletons. The same data also went into a second study, on yellow fever vaccine responses in identical twins.

Sample: PBMCs. These receptors were collected from a woman in her late teens or twenties in good health.

The table lists this clonotype with a few counts. The rearrangement joins TRBV6-5 to TRBJ2-3; D unresolved. The ends were cut back, 2 bases at V and 6 bases at J, with 3 bases in the middle. This CDR3 spans 11 amino acids. The germline V gene has CDR1 MNHEY and CDR2 SVGAGI. The CDR3 DNA reads TGTGCCAGCAGTTACGGGGATACGCAGTATTTT. It specifies CASSYGDTQYF.

The chain is built from TRBV29-1 and TRBJ2-3; the D gene could be TRBD1 or TRBD2 (6 bases each). Germline V gene data show CDR1 as SQVTM and CDR2 as ANQGSEA. The V gene lost 1 base and the J gene lost 9 bases, with 23 bases spanning the gap. This CDR3 spans 16 amino acids. CDR3 in amino acids: CSVEGGPQDPAGTQYF. The CDR3 coding sequence is TGCAGCGTTGAAGGGGGGCCGCAGGACCCCGCGGGAACGCAGTATTTT.

This clonotype was seen only a few times. This chain connects TRBV20-1 to TRBJ1-4; tentative D call: TRBD1 (6 bases). The CDR3 covers 16 residues. The germline V gene encodes CDR1 DFQATT and CDR2 SNEGSKA (reference sequence). V was cut by 5 bases and J by 0 bases, with 16 bases left in between. The DNA of the CDR3 is TGCAGTGCTCCGTCCCGGGACATCACAACTAATGAAAAACTGTTTTTT. This gives the protein CSAPSRDITTNEKLFF.

The chain couples TRBV12-3 or TRBV12-4 to TRBJ2-2; D is possibly TRBD2 (6 bases). The CDR3 consists of 15 residues. Trimming pared 7 bases from V and 1 base from J, leaving 13 bases between. The CDR3 DNA sequence: TGTGCCAGCAATTGGAGGGGAATGAACACCGGGGAGCTGTTTTTT. It encodes CASNWRGMNTGELFF.

On this clonotype itself: The conserved final phenylalanine or tryptophan is absent from the CDR3, which likely points to a read error. The genes are TRBV5-1 and TRBJ1-6; unclear D gene. CDR3 length: 13 amino acids. Germline CDR1 is SGHRS and CDR2 is YFSETQ. Trimming left V 4 bases short and J 6 bases short, with 8 bases between. The CDR3 DNA is TGCGCCAGCAGCCCGTATGGTAATTCACCCCTCCACTAT. Translating gives CASSPYGNSPLHY.